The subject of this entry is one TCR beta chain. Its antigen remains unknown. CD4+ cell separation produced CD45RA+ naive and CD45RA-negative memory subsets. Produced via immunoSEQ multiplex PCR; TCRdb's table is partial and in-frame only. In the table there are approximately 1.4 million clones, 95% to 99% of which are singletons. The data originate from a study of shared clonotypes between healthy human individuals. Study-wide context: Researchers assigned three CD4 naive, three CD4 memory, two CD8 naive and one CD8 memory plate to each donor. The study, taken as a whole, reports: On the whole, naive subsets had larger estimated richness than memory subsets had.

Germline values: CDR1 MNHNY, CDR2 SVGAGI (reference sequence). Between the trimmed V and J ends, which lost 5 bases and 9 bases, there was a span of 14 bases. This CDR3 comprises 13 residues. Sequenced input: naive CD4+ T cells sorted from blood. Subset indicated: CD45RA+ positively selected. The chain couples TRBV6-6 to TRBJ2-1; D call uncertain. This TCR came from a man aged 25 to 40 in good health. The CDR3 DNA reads TGTGCCAGCAGTCCGGCTCAAGGCGGTGAGCAGTTCTTC. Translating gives CASSPAQGGEQFF.